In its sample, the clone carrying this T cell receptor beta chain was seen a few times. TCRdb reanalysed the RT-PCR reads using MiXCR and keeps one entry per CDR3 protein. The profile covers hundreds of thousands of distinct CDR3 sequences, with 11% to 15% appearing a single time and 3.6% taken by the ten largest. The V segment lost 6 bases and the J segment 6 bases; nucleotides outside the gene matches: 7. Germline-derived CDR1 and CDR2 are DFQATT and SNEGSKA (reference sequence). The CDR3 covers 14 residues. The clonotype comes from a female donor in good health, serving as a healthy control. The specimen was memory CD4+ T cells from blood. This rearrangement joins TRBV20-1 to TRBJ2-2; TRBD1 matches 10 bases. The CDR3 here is CSARQGAMPGELFF. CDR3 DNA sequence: TGCAGTGCGAGACAGGGGGCGATGCCCGGGGAGCTGTTTTTT.